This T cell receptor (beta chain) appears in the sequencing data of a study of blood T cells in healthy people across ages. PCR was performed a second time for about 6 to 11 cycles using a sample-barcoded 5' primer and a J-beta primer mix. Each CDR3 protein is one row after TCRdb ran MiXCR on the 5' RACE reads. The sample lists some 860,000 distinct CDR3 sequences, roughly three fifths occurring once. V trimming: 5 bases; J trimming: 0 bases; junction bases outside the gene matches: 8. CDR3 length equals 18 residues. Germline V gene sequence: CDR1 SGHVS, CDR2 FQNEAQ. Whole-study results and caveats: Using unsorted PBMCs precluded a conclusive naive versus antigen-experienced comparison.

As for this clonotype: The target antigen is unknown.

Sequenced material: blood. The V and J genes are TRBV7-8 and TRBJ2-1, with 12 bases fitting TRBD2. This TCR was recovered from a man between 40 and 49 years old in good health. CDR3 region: CASSPTSGRSSSYNEQFF. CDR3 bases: TGTGCCAGCAGCCCCACTAGCGGGAGGTCCAGCTCCTACAATGAGCAGTTCTTC.